The 10 T cell receptor beta chains below were found in one sample sequenced in a study of control samples from healthy donors and cancer patients. The assay was immunoSEQ multiplex PCR, and TCRdb's table has in-frame clones only and misses some. This sample has over 100,000 clones, with 88% found just once. Sequencing input: blood. These receptor sequences come from a man in his forties in good health.

The chain is built from TRBV28 and TRBJ1-1; no firm D call. V was cut by 3 bases and J by 1 base, with 9 bases left in between. This CDR3 region has 14 residues. CDR1 is MDHEN, CDR2 SYDVKM, per germline. Here the CDR3 DNA reads TGTGCCAGCAGTTTTCCCCGGCAGAACACTGAAGCTTTCTTT. Its translation is CASSFPRQNTEAFF.

The chain combines TRBV15 with TRBJ2-6; 7 nucleotides match TRBD1. Trimming took 4 bases from V and 4 from J; bases not matched to a gene: 4. The CDR3 sequence is 15 residues long. Germline CDR1 LNHNV, CDR2 YYDKDF (reference sequence). CDR3 in DNA: TGTGCCACCAGCAAAGGGGACAGCGGGGCCAACGTCCTGACTTTC. Translation: CATSKGDSGANVLTF.

The rearrangement links TRBV5-1 to TRBJ2-7, with 12 bases matching TRBD2. CDR1 SGHRS and CDR2 YFSETQ come from the germline V gene. V lost 6 bases, J lost 7 bases, and 8 bases stayed unmatched. This CDR3 region has 14 residues. DNA for the CDR3: TGCGCCAGCACACCTAGCGGGGGGGCTGTAGAGCAGTACTTC. Protein sequence: CASTPSGGAVEQYF. Drawing the rest from reference TRBV5-1 and TRBJ2-7, the complete variable domain is KAGVTQTPRYLIKTRGQQVTLSCSPISGHRSVSWYQQTPGQGLQFLFEYFSETQRNKGNFPGRFSGRQFSNSRSEMNVSTLELGDSALYLCASTPSGGAVEQYFGPGTRLTVT.

The V and J genes are TRBV19 and TRBJ1-1, with TRBD1 identical over 8 bases. Per the germline V gene, CDR1 is LNHDA and CDR2 is SQIVND (reference sequence). The V segment lost 6 bases and the J segment 6 bases; nucleotides outside the gene matches: 6. This CDR3 has 13 residues. CDR3 DNA sequence: TGTGCCAGTAGGGCAGGGGGCCTGGCTGAAGCTTTCTTT. It is translated as CASRAGGLAEAFF.

The chain is built from TRBV5-8 and TRBJ1-1; TRBD1 is a possible D gene (6 bases). CDR3 length: 14 residues. The germline V and J ends were trimmed by 2 bases and 7 bases, with 15 bases remaining between them. Germline CDR1 SGHTS, CDR2 YDEGEE. DNA of the CDR3: TGTGCCAGCAGCTTTTCTGAGGGGGAAGGTGAAGCTTTCTTT. This encodes CASSFSEGEGEAFF.

The rearrangement links TRBV6-5 to TRBJ1-2; D might be TRBD1 (5 bases). CDR3 size: 12 residues. V was cut by 2 bases and J by 6 bases, with 7 bases left in between. Germline loops: CDR1 MNHEY, CDR2 SVGAGI. DNA for the CDR3: TGTGCCAGCAGTTACGGGGGAAATGGCTACACCTTC. As protein: CASSYGGNGYTF.

V usage is TRBV10-1 and J usage is TRBJ2-1; maybe TRBD2 (5 bases). The ends were cut back, 4 bases at V and 2 bases at J, with 12 bases in the middle. CDR1 and CDR2 from the germline V gene are WNHNN and SYGVQD (reference sequence). The CDR3 is made up of 15 amino acids. Written as DNA, the CDR3 is TGCGCCAGCAGTGTGGACCGGGGAACCTACAATGAGCAGTTCTTC. Its translation is CASSVDRGTYNEQFF.

The chain combines TRBV9 with TRBJ2-1; 9 positions agree with TRBD1. This CDR3 comprises 16 residues. Germline CDR1 reads SGDLS; CDR2 reads YYNGEE. The V segment lost 4 bases and the J segment 2 bases; nucleotides outside the gene matches: 7. The CDR3 DNA is TGTGCCAGCAGCATCCGTGGGGACAGGGCCTACAATGAGCAGTTCTTC. Protein sequence: CASSIRGDRAYNEQFF.

On this clone itself: The sample carries other DNA sequences with the same CDR3. The chain carries TRBV7-6 and TRBJ2-3; either TRBD1 or TRBD2 may supply D (5 bases each). CDR1 and CDR2 from the germline V gene are SGHVS and FNYEAQ. V was shortened by 0 bases and J by 2 bases, with 15 bases between the two germline ends. The CDR3 length is 17 residues. The DNA for the CDR3 is TGTGCCAGCAGCTTAGCTTGGGGGTATACATCCACAGATACGCAGTATTTT. This gives the protein CASSLAWGYTSTDTQYF.

The chain carries TRBV7-2 and TRBJ1-2; unclear D gene. The CDR3 has 14 residues. CDR1 and CDR2 (germline): SGHTA, FQGNSA. The ends were cut back, 5 bases at V and 8 bases at J, with 18 bases in the middle. The CDR3 spells CASSTPGGFWGYTF. CDR3 sequence (DNA): TGTGCCAGCAGCACACCCGGTGGGTTCTGGGGCTACACCTTC.